The source of this TCR beta chain is a study of T cell clones after liver transplantation. Study details: Immunosuppression withdrawal was tried within 2 years after liver transplantation in this trial. Post-transplant blood was tracked for graft-donor-reactive T cell clones identified in a pre-transplant mixed lymphocyte reaction. Study observations and caveats: Small, mixed patient groups and varying post-transplant times limit these conclusions. Post-transplant, graft-donor-reactive CD4 TCRbeta sequences in blood dropped significantly in most of the 8 subjects.

Points on this clone: As yet, its antigen is unknown.

TCRdb's table, derived via immunoSEQ multiplex PCR, lists solely in-frame clones and lacks some. Of around 100,000 clones in the sample, about 86% were seen once. Here the sequenced sample was CD4+ T cells from blood, taken 45 to 50 months after liver transplant. The sequence derives from a human patient who received a liver transplant. A subset of T cells may come from the graft donor.

CDR3: CASSLLANYGYTF. The CDR3, as DNA: TGTGCCAGCAGTTTACTGGCTAACTATGGCTACACCTTC. The chain carries TRBV28 and TRBJ1-2, with D unclear. V dropped 2 bases and J dropped 0 bases, with 4 bases sitting between them. Germline values: CDR1 MDHEN, CDR2 SYDVKM. The CDR3 totals 13 residues.